This T cell receptor beta chain was recovered during a study of response to subunit inactivated influenza vaccine. This CDR3 contains 16 residues. V lost 2 bases, J lost 3 bases, and 6 bases stayed unmatched. Notes on this clonotype: Its antigen is not identified.

From the RT-PCR reads, TCRdb called clonotypes with MiXCR, one entry per CDR3 protein. The sample carries about 190,000 distinct CDR3 sequences, around 14% recorded once. Notes on the study in general: T cells newly recruited by each seasonal influenza vaccination are few, the authors suggested.

The chain links TRBV12-3 or TRBV12-4 to TRBJ2-1; TRBD2 matches at 8 bases. The sample was CD8+ T cells sorted from PBMCs, taken 4 to 6 days after vaccination. The origin of this receptor is a man aged 50 to 59 who received an inactivated influenza vaccine. The CDR3 loop reads CASSLTAGEHYNEQFF. The CDR3 DNA reads TGTGCCAGCAGTTTAACAGCGGGGGAACACTACAATGAGCAGTTCTTC.